This T cell receptor beta chain was recorded in a study of cytomegalovirus exposure and HLA in healthy donors. Points from the study as a whole: A few of the chains that were CMV-associated were confirmed in vitro to be specific for CMV antigens. TCR beta chain V- and J-gene trimming was linked, in a later analysis, to a missense variant in DCLRE1C.

It was with 60 Vbeta and 13 Jbeta primers that the PCR ran. Sequencing was performed with immunoSEQ multiplex PCR; in TCRdb, only in-frame clones are kept and a portion is missing. Of about 64,000 clones in the sample, roughly 80% were seen once. Concerning this clone: Its antigen is unknown.

J was trimmed by 5 bases and V by 1 base; bases with no gene match: 7. Germline V CDR1 and CDR2: LNHNV, YYDKDF (reference sequence). The CDR3 consists of 16 residues. The chain recombines TRBV15 with TRBJ2-3; 9 nucleotides line up with TRBD2. This clonotype was sampled from a male donor in good health and CMV-seropositive. Sequenced: PBMCs. CDR3 sequence reads: CATSRGAGGPVDTQYF. CDR3 in DNA: TGTGCCACCAGCAGAGGGGCGGGGGGGCCTGTAGATACGCAGTATTTT.